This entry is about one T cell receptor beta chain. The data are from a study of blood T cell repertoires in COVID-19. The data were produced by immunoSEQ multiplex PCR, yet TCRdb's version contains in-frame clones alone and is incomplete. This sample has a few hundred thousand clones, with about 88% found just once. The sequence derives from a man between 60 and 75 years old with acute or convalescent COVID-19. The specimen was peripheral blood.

The CDR3: CASSGQGGYEQYF. The CDR3 DNA reads TGCGCCAGCAGTGGACAGGGGGGGTACGAGCAGTACTTC. V and J are TRBV5-1 and TRBJ2-7; 10 bases line up with TRBD1. The trim removed 5 bases at V and 4 bases at J, leaving 3 bases unmatched. Per the germline V gene, CDR1 is SGHRS and CDR2 is YFSETQ. The CDR3 length is 13 residues.